This T cell receptor (beta chain) was sequenced in a study of blood T cell repertoires in COVID-19. Whole-study context: T cells, B-cell-depleted T cells, or PBMCs supplied cDNA or gDNA.

Germline V lookup: CDR1 LGHNA, CDR2 YSLEER. V lost 0 bases to trimming and J lost 6 bases; unmatched junction nucleotides: 4. The CDR3 is made up of 15 amino acids. The study assigned cohorts using participant-reported clinical history. The data were produced by immunoSEQ multiplex PCR, yet TCRdb's version contains in-frame clones alone and is incomplete. Of 200,000 or so clones listed, 84% are singletons. Sequencing input: PBMCs or T cells enriched from blood (not recorded which). This TCR came from a man in his fifties or sixties who had recovered from COVID-19. This sequence joins TRBV4-3 and TRBJ1-1, with TRBD1 identical over 10 bases. The CDR3 region is CASSQDFDRGPEAFF. For the CDR3, the DNA is TGCGCCAGCAGCCAAGATTTCGACAGGGGGCCTGAAGCTTTCTTT.